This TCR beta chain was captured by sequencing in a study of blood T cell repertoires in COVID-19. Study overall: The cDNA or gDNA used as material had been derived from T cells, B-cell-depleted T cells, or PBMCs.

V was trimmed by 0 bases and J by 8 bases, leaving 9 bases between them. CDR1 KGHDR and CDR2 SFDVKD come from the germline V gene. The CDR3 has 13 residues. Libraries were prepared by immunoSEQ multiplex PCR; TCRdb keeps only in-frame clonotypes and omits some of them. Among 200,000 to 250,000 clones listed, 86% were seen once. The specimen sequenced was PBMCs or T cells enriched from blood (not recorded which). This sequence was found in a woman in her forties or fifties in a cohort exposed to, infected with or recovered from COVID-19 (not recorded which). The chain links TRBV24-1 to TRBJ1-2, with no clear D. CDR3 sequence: CATSDLTNRGYTF. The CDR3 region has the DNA TGTGCCACCAGTGATTTGACCAACCGGGGCTACACCTTC.